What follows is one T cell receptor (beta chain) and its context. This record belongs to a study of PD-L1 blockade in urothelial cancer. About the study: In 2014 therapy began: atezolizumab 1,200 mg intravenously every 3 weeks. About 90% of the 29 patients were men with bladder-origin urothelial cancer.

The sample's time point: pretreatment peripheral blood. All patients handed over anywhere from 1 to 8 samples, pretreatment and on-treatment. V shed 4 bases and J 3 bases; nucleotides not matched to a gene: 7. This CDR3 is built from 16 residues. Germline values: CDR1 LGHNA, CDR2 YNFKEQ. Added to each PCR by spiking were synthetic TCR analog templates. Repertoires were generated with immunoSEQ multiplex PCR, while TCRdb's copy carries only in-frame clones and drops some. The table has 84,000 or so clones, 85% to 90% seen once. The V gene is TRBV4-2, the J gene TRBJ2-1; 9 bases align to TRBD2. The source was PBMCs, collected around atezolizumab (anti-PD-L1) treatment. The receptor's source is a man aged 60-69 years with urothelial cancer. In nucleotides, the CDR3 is TGTGCCAGCAGCCCCAGCGGGGGGACAGTCTACAATGAGCAGTTCTTC. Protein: CASSPSGGTVYNEQFF.